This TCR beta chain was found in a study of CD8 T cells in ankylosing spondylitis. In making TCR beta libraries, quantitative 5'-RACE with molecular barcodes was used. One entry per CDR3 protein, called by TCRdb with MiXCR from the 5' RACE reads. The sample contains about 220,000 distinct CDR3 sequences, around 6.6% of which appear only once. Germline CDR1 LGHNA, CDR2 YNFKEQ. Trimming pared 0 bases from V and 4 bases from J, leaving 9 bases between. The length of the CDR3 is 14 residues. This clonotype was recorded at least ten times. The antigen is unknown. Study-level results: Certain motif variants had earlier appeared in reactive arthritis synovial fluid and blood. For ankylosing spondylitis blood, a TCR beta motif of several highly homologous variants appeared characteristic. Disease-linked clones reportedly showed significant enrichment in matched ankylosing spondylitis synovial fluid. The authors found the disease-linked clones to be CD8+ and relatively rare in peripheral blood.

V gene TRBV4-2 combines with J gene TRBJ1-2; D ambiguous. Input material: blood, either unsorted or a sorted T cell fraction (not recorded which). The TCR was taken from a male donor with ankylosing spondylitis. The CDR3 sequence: CASSQDLPGYGYTF. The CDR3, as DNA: TGTGCCAGCAGCCAAGATCTTCCCGGCTATGGCTACACCTTC.